This T cell receptor (beta chain) appears in the sequencing data of a study of cytomegalovirus exposure and HLA in healthy donors (dated 2017 in TCRdb). Regarding the study in general: In an earlier analysis of fewer than 750 of the donors, about 270 Gb of sequence data and about 110 million unique TCR beta sequences from about 190 million T cells were reported. Rather than drawing on any new phenotypic data, the later analysis identified candidate immune exposures from TCR beta sequences and the way those sequences occurred across donors. Alongside the repertoire data, information on donor age, sex, ethnicity and CMV serostatus was compiled. Typing coverage differed by locus: A, B, C, DRB1 and DQB1 were typed in roughly 629-630 donors, DQA1 in about 510, DPA1 in some 610, and DPB1 in approximately 450. In a later genetic analysis, genome-wide SNP genotypes for about three fifths of the roughly 670 donors were used, and that subset was treated as a discovery cohort. The study combined high-throughput TCR immunosequencing, statistical association of individual TCRs with disease status, and machine learning to predict cytomegalovirus infection status. The study used immunosequencing to profile the T cell repertoires of approximately 630 subjects and linked those repertoires to cytomegalovirus serostatus. Approximately 310 gigabases of sequencing data and tens of millions of unique TCR sequences were included in an early release covering around 650 HLA-typed donors. HLA typing included class I and class II loci at four-digit resolution. The aim of the study was to test whether cataloging public T cell receptors could identify signatures of past pathogen exposure. Every discovery cohort repertoire had been produced on one sequencing platform. Five DR-DQ haplotypes were treated as single units for association and clustering because of strong linkage in the cohort. Across some 400 genotyped donors of the cohort, an average of roughly 200,000 unique TCR beta nucleotide sequences per donor were sequenced, and 15% to 20% of those sequences were non-productive. To study patterns of TCR occurrence, a later analysis re-analyzed previously published TCR beta repertoires from 666 donors and added high-resolution HLA genotyping. A separate validation cohort of 90 to 150 different subjects was used in addition to the roughly 720-subject first cohort. The genetic ancestry cluster associated with self-reported Caucasian donors included around four fifths of the roughly 390 genotyped donors. To decide whether each TCR beta V gene segment behaved as functional or pseudogenic, an earlier analysis of 587 of the donors relied on high-throughput TCR beta sequencing. Paper-wide results and their limitations: The only immune exposure information available for the cohort was CMV serostatus. Compared with the approximately 710-donor mean, donors in an Asian-associated ancestry cluster had fewer N-insertions in productive TCRs, according to a later genetic analysis. A further reported finding was that TCR beta sequences accurately predicted the HLA-A and HLA-B alleles for most subjects in the first cohort. According to a later analysis, TCR association rates differed among HLA loci, with DRB1 alleles showing the most associated TCRs and HLA-C alleles showing the fewest. At a false discovery rate of 0.05, a later analysis linked some 18,000 TCR beta sequences to specific HLA alleles. In a later analysis, most CMV-associated TCR beta chains were found to appear HLA-restricted, with HLA associations seemingly driven largely by CMV exposure. Only TCR beta chains were sequenced in this cohort, and the absence of alpha or paired-chain data limited detectable features. The sequencing pipeline was judged likely to have produced a cluster of highly shared sequence variants as a technical artifact. In an earlier analysis of fewer than 700 of the donors, most TCR beta V segments appeared in productive rearrangements about 90% or about 30% of the time, broadly matching IMGT annotations. The earlier analysis of almost 600 of the donors excluded some 15 rarely observed V segments, including chromosome 9 orphons, because counts were too low. In a later genetic analysis, a missense DCLRE1C variant was associated with V-gene and J-gene trimming of TCR beta chains, and the association was replicated in an independent cohort. Roughly uniform sequencing depth across donors was assumed in presence/absence analyses, although this assumption may not hold. In vitro tests confirmed that a few of the cytomegalovirus-associated TCR beta chains recognize cytomegalovirus antigens. In a later analysis, several top co-occurrence clusters were reported to appear linked to parvovirus B19, influenza, CMV and Epstein-Barr virus. Because the 87-base-pair reads could not distinguish some IMGT-functional V segments, including TRBV6-2 and TRBV6-3, those segments were excluded. Compared with equally common non-associated chains, HLA-associated TCR beta chains in a later analysis were more clonally expanded and had lower generation probabilities. HLA typing was unavailable for some donors at each locus, so association tests used only the typed subset. The classifier was reported to diagnose cytomegalovirus status with high specificity and sensitivity in both the original cohort and the validation cohort. Most TCR sequences were seen in very few donors, while some public TCRs were found in many individuals. The authors suggested that the approach could potentially be extended to other disease states and immunological phenotypes. The study gave a list of 150 to 200 TCR beta chains associated with cytomegalovirus. Linkage disequilibrium might explain the correlated functional status among segregating V segments, but an unknown experimental factor could not be excluded. Assigning TCR associations to individual alleles was difficult when HLA alleles, especially DR and DQ, strongly co-occurred.

Concerning this clone: No cognate antigen has been identified for it. Base qualities were left out, and no much larger clone turns up one base away.

The protocol used for the library was the immunoSEQ multiplex PCR assay. For the multiplex PCR, a mixture combining 60 forward primers for TCR Vbeta segments and 13 reverse primers for TCR Jbeta segments was used. The CDR3 region of rearranged TCR beta genes was amplified from genomic DNA with a multiplex PCR assay. The amplified TCR beta libraries were sequenced on the Illumina HiSeq System as 87-base-pair reads. In the original analysis: A later analysis counted 75 million to 100 million unique TCR beta chains across the 700 or so repertoires, and around 12 million of these chains were shared by at least two donors. To remove PCR and sequencing errors, raw reads were error-corrected and collapsed into unique sequences using a nearest-neighbor algorithm that merged closely related sequences. V, D and J gene segments were assigned by aligning CDR3 sequences to IMGT reference sequences. For a sequence to be retained, a match of at least six nucleotides was required to both a V gene segment and a J gene segment. Rearrangements were classified as productive when the CDR3 lacked stop codons and remained in frame with V and J, and all other rearrangements were classified as non-productive. Following IMGT convention, CDR3 was defined as the stretch from the second conserved V-encoded cysteine to the conserved J-encoded phenylalanine. Sequences without an unambiguous match to a single V gene segment were excluded from the earlier analysis of about 600 of the donors. In an earlier analysis of a few hundred of the donors, V segments were called functional above 56.7% productive rearrangements and were called segregating when the between-donor standard deviation exceeded 5%. To diagnose cytomegalovirus status from the catalog of TCR beta chain sequences, a statistical classification framework was built. A later analysis assigned V and J genes by comparing TCR nucleotide sequences with IMGT/GENE-DB human TR gene sequences. A later analysis assigned CDR3 sequences and most-parsimonious VDJ recombination scenarios with the TCRdist pipeline. In a later analysis, each TCR beta chain was defined by its CDR3 amino acid sequence together with its V-gene family, and reads lacking a unique V-gene family were excluded. To address suspected cross-contamination and a sequencing artifact, a later analysis removed roughly 640 highly shared, low-generation-probability nucleotide sequences. In a later analysis, a clonal expansion index was calculated for each public chain from normalized within-repertoire ranks of inferred template counts. A later analysis computed generation probabilities with a VDJ recombination model fitted to out-of-frame rearrangements, and checked the results against IGoR. Hypergeometric tests were used in a later analysis to score TCR-TCR, TCR-HLA and TCR-CMV co-occurrence, with a repertoire-size bias correction applied to the TCR pairs. A later analysis estimated false discovery rates by permuting HLA or CMV assignments 20 times. In a later analysis, co-occurring TCRs were grouped using DBSCAN, and TCRdist sequence similarity was added for clustering within HLA-allele-positive subsets. For co-occurrence clustering, repertoires with fewer than 30,000 or more than 120,000 public chains were excluded, along with roughly five repertoires with anomalous nucleotide sharing. TCRdb limited this immuneACCESS table to in-frame rearrangements with V and J called. A share of clones is missing; checked studies link under half to unresolved V genes, and the rest is unexplained. That table gives V, J and clone size, and the DNA gave D and trimming. A total of 150,000 to 250,000 clones appear in this sample, around 78% of them only once. The ten top clones hold 1.5% to 2% of the sample.

The cohort consisted of hundreds of healthy bone marrow donors. All cohort members were sampled while nominally healthy, although unrecorded immune exposures were likely present. The donor was CMV seronegative and was included in the group of around 320 seronegative cohort members. Each donor provided a peripheral blood sample, and peripheral blood mononuclear cells were used for TCR beta sequencing. Genomic DNA extraction from the blood cell samples was performed with the Qiagen DNeasy Blood Extraction Kit. The CDR3, from cysteine to phenylalanine, totals 15 residues. Only CDR3 DNA remains: 45 bases, in frame from the first base. V lost 5 bases and J lost 0 bases; the stretch between them is 15 bases long. CDR1 and CDR2, per the germline V gene, are SGDLS and YYNGEE.

This chain joins TRBV9 to TRBJ2-7; D gene: possibly TRBD2, on 6 matching bases. The origin of this receptor is a man aged 25 to 45 in good health and CMV-seronegative. Material: PBMCs. The DNA sequence is TGTGCCAGCAGTCGCGGGACTCAAAGCTCCTACGAGCAGTACTTC. Translation gives CASSRGTQSSYEQYF.